A selection of T cell receptor beta chains follows, all from one sample in a study of cytomegalovirus exposure and HLA in healthy donors. Method: immunoSEQ multiplex PCR; TCRdb's copy keeps in-frame clones and lacks some. The sample includes 100,000 to 150,000 clones, around 78% of them seen just once. Input material: PBMCs. Receptors originate from a man aged 18 to 29 in good health and CMV-seropositive. CDR3s include the opening cysteine and the closing phenylalanine or tryptophan. A D gene is named only where the DNA matches it firmly. Clone size is stated in some rows and not others, as once, few, many or a class when expanded.

D	J	V	size	DNA	CDR3
TRBD1	TRBJ2-2	TRBV2	.	TGTGCCAGCAAAGACAGGGCCCCAACCGGGGAGCTGTTTTTT	CASKDRAPTGELFF
TRBD2	TRBJ2-3	TRBV9	.	TGTGCCAGCAGCGCACTAGCGGGGGGTAGCACAGATACGCAGTATTTT	CASSALAGGSTDTQYF
.	TRBJ1-5	TRBV7-2	.	TGTGCCAGCAGCTTATATCTTAGCAATCAGCCCCAGCATTTT	CASSLYLSNQPQHF
TRBD2	TRBJ2-1	TRBV4-2	.	TGTGCCAGCAGCCAAGATCGGAGCGGGAACTCCTACAATGAGCAGTTCTTC	CASSQDRSGNSYNEQFF
TRBD1	TRBJ1-1	TRBV6-5	once	TGTGCCAGCAGTGGGACAGGGGGAGGCACTGAAGCTTTCTTT	CASSGTGGGTEAFF
TRBD1	TRBJ1-1	TRBV2	once	TGTGCCAGCAGTGAGGGACAGGGGTACACTGAAGCTTTCTTT	CASSEGQGYTEAFF
.	TRBJ2-7	TRBV7-3	.	TGTGCCAGCAGCTTGGGACAATACGAGCAGTACTTC	CASSLGQYEQYF
.	TRBJ1-2	TRBV28	.	TGTGCCAGCAGTCCCCCCGGACAGAACTATGGCTACACCTTC	CASSPPGQNYGYTF
TRBD2	TRBJ2-3	TRBV6-6	few	TGTGCCAGCACCTGGAGTAGCGGGCCCTTTAATACGCAGTATTTT	CASTWSSGPFNTQYF
TRBD2	TRBJ2-1	TRBV9	.	TGTGCCAGCAGCGTAGACGGGGGGAACGAGCAGTTCTTC	CASSVDGGNEQFF
.	TRBJ2-1	TRBV13	.	TGTGCCAGCAGCCCCGGGACACCGCCCTACAATGAGCAGTTCTTC	CASSPGTPPYNEQFF
.	TRBJ1-1	TRBV10-3	once	TGTGCCACCACAACAGGGTCTTGGACTGAAGCTTTCTTT	CATTTGSWTEAFF
.	TRBJ2-1	TRBV7-2	.	TGTGCCAGCAGCCGGGGGTCCTACAATGAGCAGTTCTTC	CASSRGSYNEQFF
.	TRBJ1-1	TRBV19	.	TGTGCCAGTGAAACAGGGAACACTGAAGCTTTCTTT	CASETGNTEAFF
.	TRBJ2-4	TRBV5-1	.	TGCGCCAGCAGCTTGGCAGTTACAACAGGGCCTGGCAAAAACATTCAGTACTTC	CASSLAVTTGPGKNIQYF
TRBD1	TRBJ2-7	TRBV6-6	.	TGTGCCAGCAATCGGGACAGAGCCTACGAGCAGTACTTC	CASNRDRAYEQYF
.	TRBJ1-2	TRBV23-1	.	TGCGCCAGCAGTCAGCCAGGGTGTGGCTTC	CASSQPGCGF
TRBD2	TRBJ2-5	TRBV7-9	.	TGTGCCAGCAGCTACCTCGGGGGGAGCGAGACCCAGTACTTC	CASSYLGGSETQYF
.	TRBJ2-1	TRBV30	.	TGTGCCTGGAGCACGGGGTCCTCTTGGAATGAGCAGTTCTTC	CAWSTGSSWNEQFF
TRBD2	TRBJ2-2	TRBV27	.	TGTGCCAGCACCGAGACTAGCGGGGGTCCCTACACCGGGGAGCTGTTTTTT	CASTETSGGPYTGELFF
.	TRBJ2-3	TRBV10-1	.	TGCGCCAGCAGTGCCACGAGGGGGAACACAGATACGCAGTATTTT	CASSATRGNTDTQYF
.	TRBJ2-7	TRBV6-5	.	TGTGCCAGCAGTTACTCGATCCTCGCGAGCTCCTACGAGCAGTACTTC	CASSYSILASSYEQYF
TRBD2	TRBJ2-2	TRBV30	.	TGTGCCTGGAGTCCGGGGAGGGGACTCACGAACACCGGGGAGCTGTTTTTT	CAWSPGRGLTNTGELFF
TRBD2	TRBJ2-1	TRBV7-3	.	TGTGCCAGCAGCTTAAAGCGGGGGGGCGAGCAGTTCTTC	CASSLKRGGEQFF
.	TRBJ1-1	TRBV2	few	TGTGCCAGCGGCCCCCGGGGCACTGAAGCTTTCTTT	CASGPRGTEAFF
.	TRBJ1-2	TRBV19	.	TGTGCCACCCTGACAGGTCTTGGCTACACCTTC	CATLTGLGYTF
.	TRBJ2-3	TRBV7-8	.	TGTGCCAGCAGCTTAGCTGGCGGCCTGGGCACAGATACGCAGTATTTT	CASSLAGGLGTDTQYF
TRBD2	TRBJ2-3	TRBV9	once	TGTGCCAGCAGCGGAGGGCTAGCGGGGGCGGATACGCAGTATTTT	CASSGGLAGADTQYF
TRBD1	TRBJ2-2	TRBV6-5	.	TGTGCCAGCAACGCAGGGGGCGACACCGGGGAGCTGTTTTTT	CASNAGGDTGELFF